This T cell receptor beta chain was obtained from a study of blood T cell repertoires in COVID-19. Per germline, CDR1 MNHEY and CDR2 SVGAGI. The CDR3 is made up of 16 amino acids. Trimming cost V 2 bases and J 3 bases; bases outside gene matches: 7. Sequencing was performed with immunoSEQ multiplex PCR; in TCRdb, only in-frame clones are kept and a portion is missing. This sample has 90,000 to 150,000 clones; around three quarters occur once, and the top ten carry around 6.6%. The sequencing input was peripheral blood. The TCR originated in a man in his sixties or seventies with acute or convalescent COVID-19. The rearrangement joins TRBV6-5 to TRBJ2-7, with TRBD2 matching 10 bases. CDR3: CASSYTASGGIYEQYF. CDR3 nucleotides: TGTGCCAGCAGTTACACGGCTAGCGGGGGCATCTACGAGCAGTACTTC.